This T cell receptor beta chain appears in the sequencing data of a study of Graves' ophthalmopathy and Graves' hyperthyroidism. The authors amplified TCR beta CDR3 regions from RNA transcripts. First-round RT-PCR with HTBI primers preceded a second-round multiplex PCR. TCRdb redid the calling of the multiplex PCR reads with MiXCR, one entry per CDR3 protein. The sample holds more than 1,000,000 distinct CDR3 sequences; roughly 35% are singletons and the top ten take around 10%. V was pared by 6 bases and J by 7 bases, with 14 bases of the junction left unmatched. Germline V gene lookup returns CDR1 SEHNR and CDR2 FQNEAQ (reference sequence). The CDR3 has 16 residues.

The sample consisted of peripheral blood or thyroid tissue (not recorded which). This chain joins TRBV7-9 and TRBJ2-5; 10 bases match TRBD2. The source of this sequence is an adult man with Graves' hyperthyroidism. The CDR3 sequence: CASRLASGSPVGTQYF. CDR3 bases: TGTGCCAGCAGACTCGCTAGCGGGAGCCCTGTGGGGACCCAGTACTTC.